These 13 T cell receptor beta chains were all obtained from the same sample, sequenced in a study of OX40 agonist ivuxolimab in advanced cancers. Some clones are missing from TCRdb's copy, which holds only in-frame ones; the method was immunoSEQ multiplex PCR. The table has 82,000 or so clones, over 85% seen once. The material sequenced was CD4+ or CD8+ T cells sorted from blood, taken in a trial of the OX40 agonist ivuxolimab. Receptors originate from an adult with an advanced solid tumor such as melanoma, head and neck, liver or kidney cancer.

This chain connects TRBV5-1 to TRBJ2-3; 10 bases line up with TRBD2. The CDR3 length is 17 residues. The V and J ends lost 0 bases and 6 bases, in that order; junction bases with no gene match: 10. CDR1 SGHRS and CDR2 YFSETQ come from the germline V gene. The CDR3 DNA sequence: TGCGCCAGCAGCTTGGGTCTAGCGGGAGCCGGCCGGGATACGCAGTATTTT. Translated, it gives CASSLGLAGAGRDTQYF.

The CDR3 sequence: CASSGTGPRGTNTGELFF. The DNA for the CDR3 is TGTGCCAGCAGCGGCACCGGGCCCCGAGGGACGAACACCGGGGAGCTGTTTTTT. The genes are TRBV7-8 and TRBJ2-2; perhaps TRBD2 as D (5 bases). The V gene's germline CDR1 is SGHVS and CDR2 FQNEAQ. The V end lost 5 bases, the J end lost 0 bases, and 19 bases lay between the germline ends. This CDR3 has 18 amino acids.

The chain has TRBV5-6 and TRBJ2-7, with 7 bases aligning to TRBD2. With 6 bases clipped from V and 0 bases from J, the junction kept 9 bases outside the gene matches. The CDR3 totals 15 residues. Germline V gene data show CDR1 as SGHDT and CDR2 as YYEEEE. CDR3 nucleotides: TGTGCCAGCAACAAGCTAGCGGAGAGCTCCTACGAGCAGTACTTC. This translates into CASNKLAESSYEQYF.

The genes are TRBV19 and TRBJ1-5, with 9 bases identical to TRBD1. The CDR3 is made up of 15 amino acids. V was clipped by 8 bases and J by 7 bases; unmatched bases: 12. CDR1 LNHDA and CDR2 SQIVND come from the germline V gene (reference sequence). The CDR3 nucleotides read TGTGCCAGTGGAGGCCGGACAGGGGCGGGGCAGCCCCAGCATTTT. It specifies CASGGRTGAGQPQHF.

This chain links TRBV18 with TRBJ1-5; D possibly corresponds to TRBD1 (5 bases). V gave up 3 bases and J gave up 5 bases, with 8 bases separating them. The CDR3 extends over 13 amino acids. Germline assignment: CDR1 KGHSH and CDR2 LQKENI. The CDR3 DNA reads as TGTGCCAGCTCACCTAAAGGGGATCAGCCCCAGCATTTT. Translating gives CASSPKGDQPQHF.

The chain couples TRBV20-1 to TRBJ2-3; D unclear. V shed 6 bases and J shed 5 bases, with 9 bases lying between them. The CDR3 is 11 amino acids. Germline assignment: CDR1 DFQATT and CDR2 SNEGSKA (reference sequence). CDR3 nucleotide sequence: TGCAGTGCCGGAAGGTTAGATACGCAGTATTTT. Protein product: CSAGRLDTQYF.

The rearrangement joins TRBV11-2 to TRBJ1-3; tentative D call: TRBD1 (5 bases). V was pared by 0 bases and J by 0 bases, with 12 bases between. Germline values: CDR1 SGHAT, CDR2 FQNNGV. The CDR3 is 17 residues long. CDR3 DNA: TGTGCCAGCAGCTTAGAGGCGTCAGGGTACTCTGGAAACACCATATATTTT. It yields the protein CASSLEASGYSGNTIYF. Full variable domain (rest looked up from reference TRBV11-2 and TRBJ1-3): EAGVAQSPRYKIIEKRQSVAFWCNPISGHATLYWYQQILGQGPKLLIQFQNNGVVDDSQLPKDRFSAERLKGVDSTLKIQPAKLEDSAVYLCASSLEASGYSGNTIYFGEGSWLTVV.

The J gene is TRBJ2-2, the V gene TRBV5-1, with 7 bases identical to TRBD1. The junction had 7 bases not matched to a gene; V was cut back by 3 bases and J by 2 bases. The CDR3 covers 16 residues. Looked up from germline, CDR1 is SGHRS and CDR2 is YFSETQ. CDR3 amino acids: CASSSQGQFNTGELFF. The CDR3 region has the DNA TGCGCCAGCAGCTCTCAGGGACAGTTTAACACCGGGGAGCTGTTTTTT.

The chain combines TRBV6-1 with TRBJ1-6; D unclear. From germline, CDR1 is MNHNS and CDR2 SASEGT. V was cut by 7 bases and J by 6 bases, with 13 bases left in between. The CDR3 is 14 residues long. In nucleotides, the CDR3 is TGTGCCAGCATCCCTGACACTTCTAATTCACCCCTCCACTTT. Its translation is CASIPDTSNSPLHF.

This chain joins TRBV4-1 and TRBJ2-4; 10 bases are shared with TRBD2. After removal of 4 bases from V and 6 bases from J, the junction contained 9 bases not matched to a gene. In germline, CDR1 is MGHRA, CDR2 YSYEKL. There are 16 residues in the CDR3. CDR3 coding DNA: TGCGCCAGCAGCCCAGGGTTCCTAGCGGGGGTAAACATTCAGTACTTC. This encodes CASSPGFLAGVNIQYF.

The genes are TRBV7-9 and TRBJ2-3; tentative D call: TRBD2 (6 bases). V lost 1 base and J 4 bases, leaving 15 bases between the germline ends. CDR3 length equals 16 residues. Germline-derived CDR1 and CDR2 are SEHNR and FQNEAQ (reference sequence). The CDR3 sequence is CASSLGTREFSDTQYF. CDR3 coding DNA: TGTGCCAGCAGCTTAGGTACTCGGGAGTTTTCAGATACGCAGTATTTT.

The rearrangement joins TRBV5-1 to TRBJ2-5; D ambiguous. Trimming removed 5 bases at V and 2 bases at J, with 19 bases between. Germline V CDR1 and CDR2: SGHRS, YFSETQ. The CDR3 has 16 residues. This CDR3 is CASSRVPGRLQETQYF. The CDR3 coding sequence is TGCGCCAGCAGTCGTGTTCCAGGACGGCTTCAAGAGACCCAGTACTTC.

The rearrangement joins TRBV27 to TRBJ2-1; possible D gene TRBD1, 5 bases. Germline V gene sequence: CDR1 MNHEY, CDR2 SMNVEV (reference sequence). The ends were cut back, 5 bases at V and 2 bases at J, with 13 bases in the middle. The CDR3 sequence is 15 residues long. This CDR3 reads CASSPRVYPYNEQFF. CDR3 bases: TGTGCCAGCAGTCCCAGGGTGTACCCCTACAATGAGCAGTTCTTC.